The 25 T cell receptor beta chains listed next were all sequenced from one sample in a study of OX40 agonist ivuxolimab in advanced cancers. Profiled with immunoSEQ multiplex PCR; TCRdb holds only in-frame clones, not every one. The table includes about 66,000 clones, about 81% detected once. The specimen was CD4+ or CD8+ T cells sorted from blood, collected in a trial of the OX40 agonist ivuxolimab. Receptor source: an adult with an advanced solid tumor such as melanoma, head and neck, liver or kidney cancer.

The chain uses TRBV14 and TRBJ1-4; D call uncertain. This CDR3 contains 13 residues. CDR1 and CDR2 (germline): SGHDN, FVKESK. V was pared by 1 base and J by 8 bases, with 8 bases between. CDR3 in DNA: TGTGCCAGCAGCCAAGGGGCCGCGGAAAAACTGTTTTTT. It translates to CASSQGAAEKLFF.

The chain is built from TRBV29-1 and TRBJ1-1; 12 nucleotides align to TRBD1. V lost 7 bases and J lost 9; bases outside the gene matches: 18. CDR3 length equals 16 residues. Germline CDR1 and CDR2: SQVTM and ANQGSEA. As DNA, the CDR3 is TGCAGCGCCGACGGAGGGGACAGGGGGCGCTCGGGCAAAGCTTTCTTT. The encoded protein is CSADGGDRGRSGKAFF.

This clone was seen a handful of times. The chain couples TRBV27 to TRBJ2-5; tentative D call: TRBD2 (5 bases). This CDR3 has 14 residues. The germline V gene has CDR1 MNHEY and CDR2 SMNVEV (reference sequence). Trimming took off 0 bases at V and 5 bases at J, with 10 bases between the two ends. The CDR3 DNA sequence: TGTGCCAGCAGTTTATCTAGCGTCCGGGAGACCCAGTACTTC. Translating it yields CASSLSSVRETQYF.

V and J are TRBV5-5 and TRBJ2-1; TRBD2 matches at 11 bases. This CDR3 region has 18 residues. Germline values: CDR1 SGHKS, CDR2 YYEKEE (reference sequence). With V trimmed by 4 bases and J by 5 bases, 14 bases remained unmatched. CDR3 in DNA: TGTGCCAGCAGCGGGGGGACTAGCGGTGTTCTATTGGACAATGAGCAGTTCTTC. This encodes CASSGGTSGVLLDNEQFF.

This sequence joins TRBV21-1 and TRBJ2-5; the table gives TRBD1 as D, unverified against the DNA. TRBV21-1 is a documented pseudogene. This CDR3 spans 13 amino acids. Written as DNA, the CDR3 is TGTGCCAGCAGCAACAGGATCGAAGAGACCCAGTACTTC. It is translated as CASSNRIEETQYF.

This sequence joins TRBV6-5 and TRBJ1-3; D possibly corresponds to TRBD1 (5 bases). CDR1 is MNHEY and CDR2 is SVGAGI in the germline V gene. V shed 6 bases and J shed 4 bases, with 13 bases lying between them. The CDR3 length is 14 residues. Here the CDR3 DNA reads TGTGCCAGCAGCGACCCCCAGGGAGGAAACACCATATATTTT. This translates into CASSDPQGGNTIYF.

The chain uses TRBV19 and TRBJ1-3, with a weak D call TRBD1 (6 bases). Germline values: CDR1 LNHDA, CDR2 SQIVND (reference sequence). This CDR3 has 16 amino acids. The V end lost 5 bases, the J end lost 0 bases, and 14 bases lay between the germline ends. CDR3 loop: CASSSSGEYSGNTIYF. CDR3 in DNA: TGTGCCAGTAGTTCCTCAGGGGAATACTCTGGAAACACCATATATTTT.

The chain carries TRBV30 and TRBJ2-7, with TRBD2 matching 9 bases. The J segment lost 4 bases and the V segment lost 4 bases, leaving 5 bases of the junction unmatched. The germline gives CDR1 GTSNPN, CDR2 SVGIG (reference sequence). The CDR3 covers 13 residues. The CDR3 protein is CAWKAGGFYEQYF. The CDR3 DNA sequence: TGTGCCTGGAAGGCGGGAGGGTTTTACGAGCAGTACTTC. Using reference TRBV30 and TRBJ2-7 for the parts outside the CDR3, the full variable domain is SQTIHQWPATLVQPVGSPLSLECTVEGTSNPNLYWYRQAAGRGLQLLFYSVGIGQISSEVPQNLSASRPQDRQFILSSKKLLLSDSGFYLCAWKAGGFYEQYFGPGTRLTVT.

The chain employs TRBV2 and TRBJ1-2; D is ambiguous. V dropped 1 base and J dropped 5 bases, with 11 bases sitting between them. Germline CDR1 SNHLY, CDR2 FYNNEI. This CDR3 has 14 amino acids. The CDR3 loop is CASSEEVGWYGYTF. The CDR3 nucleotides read TGTGCCAGCAGTGAAGAAGTAGGGTGGTATGGCTACACCTTC.

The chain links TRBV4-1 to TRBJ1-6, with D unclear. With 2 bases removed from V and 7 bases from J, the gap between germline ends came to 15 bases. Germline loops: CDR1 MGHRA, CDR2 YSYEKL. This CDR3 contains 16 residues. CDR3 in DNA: TGCGCCAGCAGCCAACGCGCAACTTTGGAGAATTCACCCCTCCACTTT. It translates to CASSQRATLENSPLHF.

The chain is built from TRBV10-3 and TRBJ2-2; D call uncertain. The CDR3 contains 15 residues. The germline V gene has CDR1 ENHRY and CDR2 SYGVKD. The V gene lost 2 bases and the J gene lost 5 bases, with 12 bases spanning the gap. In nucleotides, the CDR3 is TGTGCCATCAGTGAGGACCCCGATCGGACCGGGGAGCTGTTTTTT. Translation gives CAISEDPDRTGELFF.

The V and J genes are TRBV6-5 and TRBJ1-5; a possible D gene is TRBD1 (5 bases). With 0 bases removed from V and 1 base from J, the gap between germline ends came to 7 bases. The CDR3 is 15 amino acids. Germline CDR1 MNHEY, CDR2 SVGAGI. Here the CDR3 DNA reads TGTGCCAGCAGTTACTCTAGGGACAGCAATCAGCCCCAGCATTTT. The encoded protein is CASSYSRDSNQPQHF.

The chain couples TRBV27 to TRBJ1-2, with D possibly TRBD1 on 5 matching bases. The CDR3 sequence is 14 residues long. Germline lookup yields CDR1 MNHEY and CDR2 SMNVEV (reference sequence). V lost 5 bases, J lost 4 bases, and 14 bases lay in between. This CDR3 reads CASSALAGFYGYTF. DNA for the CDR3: TGTGCCAGCAGTGCTCTCGCAGGGTTCTATGGCTACACCTTC.

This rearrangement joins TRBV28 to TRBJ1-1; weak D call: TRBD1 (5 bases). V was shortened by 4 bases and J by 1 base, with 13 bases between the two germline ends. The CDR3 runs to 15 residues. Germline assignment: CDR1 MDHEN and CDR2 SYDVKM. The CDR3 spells CASSWGRNANTEAFF. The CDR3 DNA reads TGTGCCAGCAGTTGGGGACGGAACGCGAACACTGAAGCTTTCTTT.

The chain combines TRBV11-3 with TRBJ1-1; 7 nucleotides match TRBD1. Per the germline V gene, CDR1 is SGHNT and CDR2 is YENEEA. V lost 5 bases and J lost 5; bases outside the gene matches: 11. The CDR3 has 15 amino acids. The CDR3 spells CASSDYRGAPTEAFF. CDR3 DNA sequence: TGTGCCAGCAGCGACTACAGGGGCGCGCCGACTGAAGCTTTCTTT.

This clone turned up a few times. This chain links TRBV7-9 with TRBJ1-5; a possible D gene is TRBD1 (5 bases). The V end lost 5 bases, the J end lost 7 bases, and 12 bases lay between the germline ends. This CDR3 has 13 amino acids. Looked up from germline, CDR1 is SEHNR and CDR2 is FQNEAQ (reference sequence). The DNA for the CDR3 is TGTGCCAGCAGCCTAGGGGAAGGCCAGCCCCAGCATTTT. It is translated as CASSLGEGQPQHF. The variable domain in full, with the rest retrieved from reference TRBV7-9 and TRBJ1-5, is DTGVSQNPRHKITKRGQNVTFRCDPISEHNRLYWYRQTLGQGPEFLTYFQNEAQLEKSRLLSDRFSAERPKGSFSTLEIQRTEQGDSAMYLCASSLGEGQPQHFGDGTRLSIL.

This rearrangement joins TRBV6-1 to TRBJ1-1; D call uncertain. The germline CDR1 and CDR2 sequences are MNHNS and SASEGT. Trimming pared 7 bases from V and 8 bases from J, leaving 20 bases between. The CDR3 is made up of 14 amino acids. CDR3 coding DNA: TGTGCCAGCACCTTTCCCGGGGAGGCACGGGAAGCTTTCTTT. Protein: CASTFPGEAREAFF.

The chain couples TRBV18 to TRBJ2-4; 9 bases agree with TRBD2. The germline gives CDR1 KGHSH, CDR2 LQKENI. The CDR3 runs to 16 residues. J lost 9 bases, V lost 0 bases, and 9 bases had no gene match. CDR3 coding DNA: TGTGCCAGCTCACCACCAGGCGGGGGGGCCTTTAGCATTCAGTACTTC. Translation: CASSPPGGGAFSIQYF. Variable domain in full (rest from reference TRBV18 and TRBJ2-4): NAGVMQNPRHLVRRRGQEARLRCSPMKGHSHVYWYRQLPEEGLKFMVYLQKENIIDESGMPKERFSAEFPKEGPSILRIQQVVRGDSAAYFCASSPPGGGAFSIQYFGAGTRLSVL.

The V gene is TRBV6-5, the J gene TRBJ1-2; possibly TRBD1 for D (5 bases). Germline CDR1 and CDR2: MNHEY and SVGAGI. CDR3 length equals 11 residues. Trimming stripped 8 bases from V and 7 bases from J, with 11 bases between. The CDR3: CASGGGGGYTF. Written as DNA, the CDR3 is TGTGCCAGCGGGGGGGGTGGTGGCTACACCTTC.

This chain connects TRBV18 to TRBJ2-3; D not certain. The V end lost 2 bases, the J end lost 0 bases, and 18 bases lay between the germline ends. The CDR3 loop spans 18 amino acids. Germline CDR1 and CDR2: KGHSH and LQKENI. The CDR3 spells CASSPTGRHSPSTDTQYF. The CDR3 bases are TGTGCCAGCTCACCAACGGGCCGTCACTCGCCTAGCACAGATACGCAGTATTTT.

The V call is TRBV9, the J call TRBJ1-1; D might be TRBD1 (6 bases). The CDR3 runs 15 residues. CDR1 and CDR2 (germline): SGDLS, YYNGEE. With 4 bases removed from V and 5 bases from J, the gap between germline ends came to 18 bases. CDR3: CASSTYQGGGTEAFF. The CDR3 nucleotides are TGTGCCAGCAGCACGTATCAGGGAGGGGGGACTGAAGCTTTCTTT.

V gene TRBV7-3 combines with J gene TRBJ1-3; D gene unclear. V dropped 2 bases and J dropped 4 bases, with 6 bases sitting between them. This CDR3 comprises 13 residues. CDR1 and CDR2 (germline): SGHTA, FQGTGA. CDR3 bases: TGTGCCAGCAGCTTATCCCAGGGAAACACCATATATTTT. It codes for CASSLSQGNTIYF. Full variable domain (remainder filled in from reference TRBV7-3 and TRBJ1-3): GAGVSQTPSNKVTEKGKYVELRCDPISGHTALYWYRQSLGQGPEFLIYFQGTGAADDSGLPNDRFFAVRPEGSVSTLKIQRTERGDSAVYLCASSLSQGNTIYFGEGSWLTVV.

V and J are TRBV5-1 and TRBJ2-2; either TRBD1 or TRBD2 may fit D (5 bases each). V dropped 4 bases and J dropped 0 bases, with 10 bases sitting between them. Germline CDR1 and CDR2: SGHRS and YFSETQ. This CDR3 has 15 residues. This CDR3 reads CASSAGTANTGELFF. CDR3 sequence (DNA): TGCGCCAGCAGCGCCGGGACGGCGAACACCGGGGAGCTGTTTTTT. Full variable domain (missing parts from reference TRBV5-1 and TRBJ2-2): KAGVTQTPRYLIKTRGQQVTLSCSPISGHRSVSWYQQTPGQGLQFLFEYFSETQRNKGNFPGRFSGRQFSNSRSEMNVSTLELGDSALYLCASSAGTANTGELFFGEGSRLTVL.

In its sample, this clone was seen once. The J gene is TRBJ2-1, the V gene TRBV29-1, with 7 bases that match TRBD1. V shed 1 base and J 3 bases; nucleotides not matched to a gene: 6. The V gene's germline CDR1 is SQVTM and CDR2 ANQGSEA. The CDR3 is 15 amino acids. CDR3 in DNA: TGCAGCGTTGAAGGGCCGGGACAGCTCTACAATGAGCAGTTCTTC. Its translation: CSVEGPGQLYNEQFF.

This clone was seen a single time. CDR3 amino acids: CASSLVGEWNQPQHF. CDR3 DNA sequence: TGTGCCAGCAGCTTGGTTGGCGAATGGAATCAGCCCCAGCATTTT. The V call is TRBV5-8, the J call TRBJ1-5; D gene uncertain. V was trimmed by 0 bases and J by 4 bases, leaving 11 bases between them. CDR3 length equals 15 residues. The germline V gene encodes CDR1 SGHTS and CDR2 YDEGEE.